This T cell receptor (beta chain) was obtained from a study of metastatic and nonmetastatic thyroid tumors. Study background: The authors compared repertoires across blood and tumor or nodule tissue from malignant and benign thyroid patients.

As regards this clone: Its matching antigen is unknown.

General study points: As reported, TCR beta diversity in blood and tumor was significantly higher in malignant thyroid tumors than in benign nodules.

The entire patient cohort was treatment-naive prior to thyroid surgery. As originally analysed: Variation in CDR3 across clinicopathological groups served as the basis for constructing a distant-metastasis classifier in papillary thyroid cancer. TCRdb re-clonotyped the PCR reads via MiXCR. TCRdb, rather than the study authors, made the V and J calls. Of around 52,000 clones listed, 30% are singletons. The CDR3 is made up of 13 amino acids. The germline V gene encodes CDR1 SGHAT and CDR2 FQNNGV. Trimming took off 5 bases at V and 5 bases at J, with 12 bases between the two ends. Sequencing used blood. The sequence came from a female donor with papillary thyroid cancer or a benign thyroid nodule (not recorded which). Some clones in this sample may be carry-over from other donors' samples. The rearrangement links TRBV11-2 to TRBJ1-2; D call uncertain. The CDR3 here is CASSPGWPYGYTF. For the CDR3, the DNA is TGTGCCAGCAGCCCAGGATGGCCATATGGCTACACCTTC.